This entry lists 16 T cell receptor beta chains sequenced from one sample in a study of blood T cell repertoires in COVID-19. Repertoires were generated with immunoSEQ multiplex PCR, while TCRdb's copy carries only in-frame clones and drops some. The sample lists approximately 310,000 clones, around nine tenths seen once, with 4.5% to 5.5% in the top ten. The sequenced sample consisted of PBMCs or T cells enriched from blood (not recorded which). These TCRs come from a man between 60 and 75 years old who had recovered from COVID-19.

The chain has TRBV6-5 and TRBJ2-7, with 7 positions matching TRBD2. Unmatched junction bases numbered 8, after V lost 0 bases and J lost 3 bases. CDR1 MNHEY and CDR2 SVGAGI come from the germline V gene. CDR3 size: 16 residues. CDR3 bases: TGTGCCAGCAGTTACTCGACTTGGGGCGGGAGCTACGAGCAGTACTTC. It yields the protein CASSYSTWGGSYEQYF.

The chain couples TRBV5-4 to TRBJ2-3; weak D call: TRBD2 (5 bases). This CDR3 spans 14 amino acids. Germline lookup yields CDR1 SGHNT and CDR2 YYREEE (reference sequence). The V gene lost 4 bases and the J gene lost 4 bases, with 13 bases spanning the gap. The CDR3 coding sequence is TGTGCCAGCAGCCCTCGGGGTGGGTCAGATACGCAGTATTTT. It encodes CASSPRGGSDTQYF.

The rearrangement joins TRBV27 to TRBJ2-1, with D possibly matching TRBD1 (6 bases). The CDR3 has 16 amino acids. Trimming left V 0 bases short and J 8 bases short, with 17 bases between. Germline V gene lookup returns CDR1 MNHEY and CDR2 SMNVEV (reference sequence). The CDR3 sequence is CASSLSGRGFLHEQFF. For the CDR3, the DNA is TGTGCCAGCAGTTTATCGGGCAGGGGTTTTTTGCATGAGCAGTTCTTC.

The chain uses TRBV20-1 and TRBJ1-2; the D is unclear. Looked up from germline, CDR1 is DFQATT and CDR2 is SNEGSKA (reference sequence). V was pared by 8 bases and J by 1 base, with 8 bases between. There are 11 residues in the CDR3. The CDR3 bases are TGCAGTCGGGTTCATAACTATGGCTACACCTTC. Protein: CSRVHNYGYTF.

The J gene is TRBJ2-5, the V gene TRBV24-1, with TRBD1 identical over 9 bases. The CDR3 consists of 15 residues. The germline gives CDR1 KGHDR, CDR2 SFDVKD. Trimming at V came to 4 bases and at J to 0 bases, leaving 2 bases not matched to a gene. The CDR3 DNA sequence: TGTGCCACCAGTGAGGACAGGGGATACCAAGAGACCCAGTACTTC. Amino acids: CATSEDRGYQETQYF.

The rearrangement joins TRBV5-1 to TRBJ2-7, with D tentatively TRBD1 (6 bases). The V gene's germline CDR1 is SGHRS and CDR2 YFSETQ. V dropped 4 bases and J dropped 3 bases, with 17 bases sitting between them. This CDR3 spans 15 amino acids. CDR3 nucleotide sequence: TGCGCCAGCAGCACCGATCCGGGACAAATCTACGAGCAGTACTTC. Translating gives CASSTDPGQIYEQYF.

The chain recombines TRBV3-1 (or the pseudogene TRBV3-2) with TRBJ1-4, with 9 positions matching TRBD1. Germline values: CDR1 LGHDT, CDR2 YNNKEL (reference sequence). This CDR3 is 16 amino acids long. Germline trimming cut 3 bases from V and 8 bases from J; bases unmatched to any gene: 10. The CDR3 DNA reads TGTGCCAGCAGCCAGCCGGGACAGGGTAGTTTCGAAAAACTGTTTTTT. It encodes CASSQPGQGSFEKLFF.

The genes are TRBV24-1 and TRBJ2-7; 11 bases fit TRBD1. Germline CDR1 is KGHDR and CDR2 is SFDVKD. V trimming: 6 bases; J trimming: 2 bases; junction bases outside the gene matches: 8. This CDR3 comprises 16 residues. The CDR3 bases are TGTGCCACCAGTCCCCGACCGGGACAGGGGGCCTACGAGCAGTACTTC. Translation gives CATSPRPGQGAYEQYF.

V is TRBV3-1 (or the pseudogene TRBV3-2) and J is TRBJ2-7, with 8 bases matching TRBD2. The CDR3 spans 16 residues. Germline V lookup: CDR1 LGHDT, CDR2 YNNKEL (reference sequence). With 1 base clipped from V and 2 bases from J, the junction kept 7 bases outside the gene matches. The DNA for the CDR3 is TGTGCCAGCAGCCAAGTCCGAAGAGCGGGGGCCTACGAGCAGTACTTC. It translates to CASSQVRRAGAYEQYF.

This chain links TRBV11-2 with TRBJ2-4, with 9 bases identical to TRBD1. The CDR3 spans 16 residues. The junction had 5 bases not matched to a gene; V was cut back by 4 bases and J by 1 base. CDR1 is SGHAT and CDR2 is FQNNGV in the germline V gene. For the CDR3, the DNA is TGTGCCAGCAGCTCCCCCGGGACAGGGGCCAAAAACATTCAGTACTTC. It yields the protein CASSSPGTGAKNIQYF.

The rearrangement uses TRBV3-1 (or the pseudogene TRBV3-2) and TRBJ2-3; D gene uncertain. Trimming cost V 3 bases and J 6 bases, with 7 bases left between them. This CDR3 comprises 12 residues. Germline CDR1 is LGHDT and CDR2 is YNNKEL (reference sequence). The CDR3 nucleotides read TGTGCCAGCAGCCACTTACAGGATACGCAGTATTTT. Its protein is CASSHLQDTQYF.

This chain links TRBV7-6 with TRBJ2-5; maybe TRBD1 (5 bases). V dropped 3 bases and J dropped 4 bases, with 21 bases sitting between them. The CDR3 has 17 amino acids. Germline CDR1 reads SGHVS; CDR2 reads FNYEAQ. CDR3 coding DNA: TGTGCCAGCAGCTTTGGTTTTTTGAGCCTAAGGGGAGAGACCCAGTACTTC. It is translated as CASSFGFLSLRGETQYF. The complete variable domain, with remaining parts taken from reference TRBV7-6 and TRBJ2-5, reads GAGVSQSPRYKVTKRGQDVALRCDPISGHVSLYWYRQALGQGPEFLTYFNYEAQQDKSGLPNDRFSAERPEGSISTLTIQRTEQRDSAMYRCASSFGFLSLRGETQYFGPGTRLLVL.

This rearrangement joins TRBV30 to TRBJ1-2; 7 bases fit TRBD1. Germline CDR1 and CDR2: GTSNPN and SVGIG (reference sequence). This CDR3 region has 13 residues. J gave up 4 bases and V 4 bases, and 6 bases lay outside the gene matches. Here the CDR3 reads CAWTRQGSYGYTF. DNA of the CDR3: TGTGCCTGGACGAGACAGGGAAGCTATGGCTACACCTTC.

This sequence joins TRBV2 and TRBJ2-7, with 7 bases identical to TRBD2. Trimming at V came to 4 bases and at J to 6 bases, leaving 6 bases not matched to a gene. CDR3 length equals 13 residues. Germline V gene sequence: CDR1 SNHLY, CDR2 FYNNEI. The CDR3 protein is CASSGQGGREQYF. The CDR3 nucleotides read TGTGCCAGCAGTGGGCAGGGAGGGCGCGAGCAGTACTTC.

The genes are TRBV5-1 and TRBJ2-3, with TRBD2 matching over 8 bases. Trimming removed 0 bases from V and 5 bases from J; junction bases left unmatched: 5. This CDR3 has 15 residues. Germline V CDR1 and CDR2: SGHRS, YFSETQ. Here the CDR3 reads CASSLGGLARDTQYF. The CDR3 DNA is TGCGCCAGCAGCTTGGGAGGACTAGCAAGAGATACGCAGTATTTT.

The chain joins TRBV5-8 to TRBJ2-3, with TRBD2 matching 8 bases. J gave up 0 bases and V 4 bases, and 7 bases lay outside the gene matches. Germline CDR1 SGHTS, CDR2 YDEGEE. The CDR3 contains 16 residues. The CDR3 nucleotides are TGTGCCAGCAGCCCCCATCCTAGCGGGAGCACAGATACGCAGTATTTT. Amino acids: CASSPHPSGSTDTQYF.